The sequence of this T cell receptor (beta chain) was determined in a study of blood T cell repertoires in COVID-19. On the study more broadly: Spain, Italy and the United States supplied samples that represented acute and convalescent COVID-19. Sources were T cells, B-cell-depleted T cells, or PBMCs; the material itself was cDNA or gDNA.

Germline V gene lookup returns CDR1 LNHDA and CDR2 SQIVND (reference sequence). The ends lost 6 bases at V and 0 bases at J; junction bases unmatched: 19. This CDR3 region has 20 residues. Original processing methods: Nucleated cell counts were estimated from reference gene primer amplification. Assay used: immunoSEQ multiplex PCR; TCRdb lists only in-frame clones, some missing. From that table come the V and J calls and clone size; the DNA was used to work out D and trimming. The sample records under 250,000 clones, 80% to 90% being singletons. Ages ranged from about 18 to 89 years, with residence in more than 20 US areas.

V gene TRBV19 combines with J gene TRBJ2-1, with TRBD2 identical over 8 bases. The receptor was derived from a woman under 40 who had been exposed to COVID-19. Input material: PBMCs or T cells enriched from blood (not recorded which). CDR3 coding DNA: TGTGCCAGTAGCAATCTCCGGGCTAGCGGGCGGAGCAGCTCCTACAATGAGCAGTTCTTC. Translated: CASSNLRASGRSSSYNEQFF.